This TCR beta chain was observed in a study of cytomegalovirus exposure and HLA in healthy donors. Broader study findings: In a later analysis, an Asian-associated ancestry cluster reportedly showed fewer N-insertions than the 666-donor mean.

The germline gives CDR1 SGHDN, CDR2 FVKESK. The CDR3 loop spans 15 amino acids. The study ran its PCR with 60 Vbeta and 13 Jbeta primers. Repertoires were generated with immunoSEQ multiplex PCR, while TCRdb's copy carries only in-frame clones and drops some. The sample has over 200,000 clones, roughly 82% seen once; the top ten hold approximately 5.7%. With regard to this clone: Its antigen remains unknown. An end of the junction does not agree with germline; a read error may underlie this. Different DNA sequences within this sample yield the same CDR3.

Input material: PBMCs. The source is a man in his forties or fifties in good health and CMV-seropositive. The gene calls are TRBV14 and TRBJ1-4; D gene unclear. CDR3 nucleotide sequence: TGTGCCAGCAGTCAAGGTTTCAGAACTAATGAAAAACTGTTTTTT. Its protein product is CASSQGFRTNEKLFF. Supplemented by reference TRBV14 and TRBJ1-4, the full variable domain reads EAGVTQFPSHSVIEKGQTVTLRCDPISGHDNLYWYRRVMGKEIKFLLHFVKESKQDESGMPNNRFLAERTGGTYSTLKVQPAELEDSGVYFCASSQGFRTNEKLFFGSGTQLSVL.